This TCR beta chain was sequenced in a study of post-analysis software for immune sequencing data. Researchers reported that TCR beta cDNA libraries carried unique molecular identifiers. MiXCR was run by TCRdb on the PCR reads, yielding one entry per CDR3 protein. This sample carries some 690,000 distinct CDR3 sequences, approximately 59% of them seen once, and the ten largest clones take approximately 10%. The TCR was taken from a girl under 10 years old with multiple sclerosis. Sequencing input: blood.

This CDR3 is CASSSGTTDLYEQYF. CDR3 nucleotide sequence: TGCGCCAGCAGCTCCGGGACTACAGATTTATACGAGCAGTACTTC. The chain is built from TRBV5-1 and TRBJ2-7, with 7 positions matching TRBD2. Germline CDR1 is SGHRS and CDR2 is YFSETQ. Trimming took 3 bases from V and 4 from J; bases not matched to a gene: 10. This CDR3 comprises 15 residues.